This TCR beta chain originates from a study of vaccination effects on CD4 cells after COVID-19. Looking at the study overall: Post-vaccine specimens were collected at a median of 72 days following the second dose. General study results and limits: At late timepoints after vaccination, vaccine- and infection-induced clones shrank markedly. Healthy vaccinees showed cross-reactivity with common cold coronaviruses in only 1 of 255 vaccine-induced clones.

Of note for this clone: Antigen: not known.

The germline V and J ends were trimmed by 1 base and 7 bases, with 7 bases remaining between them. The CDR3 length is 13 residues. Expansion with viral peptide pools was applied to antigen-specific CD4+ T cells by the ViraFEST assay prior to sequencing. A roughly 10-day culture period preceded the isolation of CD4+ T cells. Each person got two doses of an mRNA SARS-CoV-2 vaccine, BNT162b2 or mRNA-1273. Supplemented with roughly 10 IU/ml IL-2 and roughly 10 ug/ml peptides, 2 million to 2.5 million PBMC per well were kept in culture. Produced via immunoSEQ multiplex PCR; TCRdb's table is partial and in-frame only. The profile shows 25,000 to 35,000 clones, more than 75% of them singletons.

This chain uses TRBV12-3 or TRBV12-4 with TRBJ1-4; D uncertain. The source was CD4+ T cells from PBMCs cultured with HCoV-NL63 spike peptides, collected after COVID-19 vaccination. This clonotype originated in a human donor who received a COVID-19 vaccine. Some clones in this sample may be carry-over from other donors' samples. This CDR3 reads CASSLGEPEKLFF. Here the CDR3 DNA reads TGTGCCAGCAGTTTAGGGGAGCCTGAAAAACTGTTTTTT.